Each of the 9 T cell receptor beta chains below was sequenced from the same sample in a study of shared clonotypes between healthy human individuals. Using immunoSEQ multiplex PCR, the repertoire was profiled, and TCRdb retains in-frame clones only, with some absent. The top ten clones hold less than 1.5% of a sample with about a million clones, roughly 80% of them seen once. Sample: memory CD4+ T cells sorted from blood. Sample subset: CD45RA-negative fraction. The receptors derive from a man between 18 and 35 years old in good health.

This clone came up many times. This chain uses TRBV9 with TRBJ2-5; D unclear. Germline CDR1 SGDLS, CDR2 YYNGEE. Between the trimmed V and J ends, which lost 0 bases and 5 bases, there was a span of 17 bases. The CDR3 is made up of 16 amino acids. The CDR3 here is CASSVGGSTLWETQYF. DNA of the CDR3: TGTGCCAGCAGCGTAGGAGGTTCAACTCTTTGGGAGACCCAGTACTTC.

The rearrangement joins TRBV14 to TRBJ2-5, with D unresolved. Germline values: CDR1 SGHDN, CDR2 FVKESK. Trimming pared 1 base from V and 7 bases from J, leaving 10 bases between. The CDR3 contains 13 residues. This CDR3 reads CASSQGARGTQYF. In DNA form, the CDR3 reads TGTGCCAGCAGCCAAGGGGCCAGAGGGACCCAGTACTTC. Supplemented by reference TRBV14 and TRBJ2-5, the full variable domain reads EAGVTQFPSHSVIEKGQTVTLRCDPISGHDNLYWYRRVMGKEIKFLLHFVKESKQDESGMPNNRFLAERTGGTYSTLKVQPAELEDSGVYFCASSQGARGTQYFGPGTRLLVL.

This CDR3 reads CASALTPGQAVTGELFF. The CDR3 bases are TGTGCCAGCGCGCTAACCCCGGGACAGGCCGTCACCGGGGAGCTGTTTTTT. The V call is TRBV5-4, the J call TRBJ2-2; TRBD1 aligns across 8 bases. The germline V gene encodes CDR1 SGHNT and CDR2 YYREEE (reference sequence). There are 17 residues in the CDR3. J was trimmed by 4 bases and V by 7 bases; bases with no gene match: 15.

Here the CDR3 reads CASSDRDGGELFF. The CDR3 nucleotides are TGTGCCAGCAGTGATCGAGACGGCGGGGAGCTGTTTTTT. The chain couples TRBV2 to TRBJ2-2; D gene uncertain. The CDR3 runs 13 residues. Trimming removed 3 bases from V and 7 bases from J, with 9 bases in between. Germline V gene data show CDR1 as SNHLY and CDR2 as FYNNEI.

The gene calls are TRBV7-3 and TRBJ2-5; D possibly corresponds to TRBD1 (6 bases). The CDR3 is 15 residues long. Trimming took off 5 bases at V and 1 base at J, with 14 bases between the two ends. The germline V gene has CDR1 SGHTA and CDR2 FQGTGA. CDR3 sequence reads: CASSPGVSFQETQYF. The CDR3 region has the DNA TGTGCCAGCAGCCCAGGGGTTTCCTTCCAAGAGACCCAGTACTTC.

J is TRBJ2-1 and V is TRBV6-1, with D perhaps TRBD2 (6 bases). The CDR3 is 15 residues long. Trimming shortened V by 6 bases and J by 0 bases, and 12 bases separated the two germline ends. Germline loops: CDR1 MNHNS, CDR2 SASEGT. The CDR3 sequence is CASSRDGSSYNEQFF. The DNA of the CDR3 is TGTGCCAGCAGCAGAGACGGGAGCTCCTACAATGAGCAGTTCTTC.

V and J are TRBV7-9 and TRBJ2-1; D is uncertain. This CDR3 has 14 residues. CDR1 and CDR2 (germline): SEHNR, FQNEAQ (reference sequence). The V gene lost 5 bases and the J gene lost 0 bases, with 8 bases spanning the gap. CDR3 nucleotide sequence: TGTGCCAGCAGCCTGACATACTCCTACAATGAGCAGTTCTTC. Translating gives CASSLTYSYNEQFF. The complete variable domain, with remaining parts taken from reference TRBV7-9 and TRBJ2-1, reads DTGVSQNPRHKITKRGQNVTFRCDPISEHNRLYWYRQTLGQGPEFLTYFQNEAQLEKSRLLSDRFSAERPKGSFSTLEIQRTEQGDSAMYLCASSLTYSYNEQFFGPGTRLTVL.

The chain employs TRBV5-1 and TRBJ2-3; 8 positions agree with TRBD1. The CDR3 contains 15 residues. The V segment lost 2 bases and the J segment 6 bases; nucleotides outside the gene matches: 8. Germline V gene lookup returns CDR1 SGHRS and CDR2 YFSETQ. The CDR3 is CASSLGQGALDTQYF. In nucleotides, the CDR3 is TGCGCCAGCAGCTTAGGGCAGGGGGCTTTGGATACGCAGTATTTT.

In DNA, the CDR3 is TGTGCCAGCCATATTCGGGACAACACTGAAGCTTTCTTT. Protein: CASHIRDNTEAFF. The gene calls are TRBV27 and TRBJ1-1; the D gene is possibly TRBD1 (5 bases). Trimming removed 8 bases at V and 2 bases at J, with 12 bases between. There are 13 residues in the CDR3. CDR1 is MNHEY and CDR2 is SMNVEV in the germline V gene (reference sequence).